A selection of T cell receptor beta chains follows, all from one sample in a study of cytomegalovirus exposure and HLA in healthy donors. The table came from immunoSEQ multiplex PCR; TCRdb's copy has only in-frame clones and leaves some out. There are about 160,000 clones in the sample; 60% to 80% occur only once, and 3% to 4.5% lies in the top ten. Sequencing used PBMCs. The receptors come from a man aged 25-45 years in good health and CMV-seropositive. The CDR3 runs from the conserved cysteine through the conserved F or W. The D gene is left open where the match is weak. Size values are once, few and many counts, or a class for expanded clones, and some rows have none.

CASSSRQGVYEQYF,TGTGCCAGTAGTTCCAGACAGGGTGTATACGAGCAGTACTTC,TRBD1,TRBV19,NA,TRBJ2-7
CASRALGGPYYNEQFF,TGTGCCAGCAGGGCCCTGGGGGGGCCCTACTACAATGAGCAGTTCTTC,NA,TRBV11-2,NA,TRBJ2-1
CASSETNQRQPQHF,TGTGCCAGTAGTGAGACCAACCAGCGGCAGCCCCAGCATTTT,NA,TRBV19,NA,TRBJ1-5
CASSQGGPGTEAFF,TGCGCCAGCAGCCAAGGGGGGCCGGGCACTGAAGCTTTCTTT,NA,TRBV4-1,NA,TRBJ1-1
CASSEFRRTGKVYGYTF,TGTGCCAGCAGTGAATTTCGCCGGACAGGAAAGGTCTATGGCTACACCTTC,TRBD1,TRBV6-1,NA,TRBJ1-2
CASSQDPGEKSYEQYF,TGCGCCAGCAGCCAAGACCCAGGGGAAAAATCCTACGAGCAGTACTTC,NA,TRBV4-1,NA,TRBJ2-7
CASTDGGGRYELKETQYF,TGTGCCAGCACCGACGGGGGTGGCAGGTACGAATTGAAAGAGACCCAGTACTTC,NA,TRBV28,NA,TRBJ2-5
CASSLGTANSPLHF,TGTGCCAGCAGCTTAGGGACAGCTAATTCACCCCTCCACTTT,NA,TRBV7-2,NA,TRBJ1-6
CASMGLAGVTDTQYF,TGCGCCAGCATGGGACTAGCGGGGGTCACAGATACGCAGTATTTT,TRBD2,TRBV10-2,NA,TRBJ2-3
CASSSTGLITEAFF,TGTGCCAGCAGTTCGACAGGGCTTATCACTGAAGCTTTCTTT,TRBD1,TRBV28,NA,TRBJ1-1
CASSQGRTSGGSHEQFF,TGCGCCAGCAGCCAAGGGAGGACTAGCGGGGGGTCCCATGAGCAGTTCTTC,TRBD2,TRBV4-1,NA,TRBJ2-1
CASSFDREDEQYF,TGTGCCAGCAGTTTCGACAGGGAGGACGAGCAGTACTTC,NA,TRBV28,NA,TRBJ2-7
CAWSTPYGTGNSLGNSPLHF,TGTGCCTGGAGTACCCCTTATGGGACAGGGAATAGCTTGGGTAATTCACCCCTCCACTTT,TRBD1,TRBV30,NA,TRBJ1-6
CASSLGGQDSYEQYF,TGTGCCAGCAGCTTAGGGGGACAGGACTCCTACGAGCAGTACTTC,TRBD1,TRBV11-3,NA,TRBJ2-7
CASSLRGGTGGFYEQYF,TGTGCCAGCAGCTTAAGAGGTGGGACAGGGGGCTTCTACGAGCAGTACTTC,TRBD1,TRBV7-3,NA,TRBJ2-7
CASTLSGQAGGTNEKLFF,TGTGCCAGCACCCTATCCGGACAGGCCGGTGGGACTAATGAAAAACTGTTTTTT,TRBD1,TRBV7-9,NA,TRBJ1-4
CASSRDRTNEKLFF,TGTGCCAGCAGCAGGGACAGAACTAATGAAAAACTGTTTTTT,TRBD1,TRBV13,few,TRBJ1-4
CAIRASGQYNSPLHF,TGTGCCATCAGGGCTTCTGGACAGTATAATTCACCCCTCCACTTT,NA,TRBV10-3,NA,TRBJ1-6
CASSASGRLYGYTF,TGTGCCAGCAGCGCCTCCGGGAGGCTCTATGGCTACACCTTC,NA,TRBV5-4,NA,TRBJ1-2
CASSSGISGANVLTF,TGTGCCAGCTCATCAGGGATCTCTGGGGCCAACGTCCTGACTTTC,NA,TRBV27,NA,TRBJ2-6
CASRLGTNSYEQYF,TGTGCCAGCAGGTTGGGCACCAACTCCTACGAGCAGTACTTC,NA,TRBV11-2,NA,TRBJ2-7
CASSGAYNSPLHF,TGTGCCAGCAGTGGGGCATATAATTCACCCCTCCACTTT,NA,TRBV27,few,TRBJ1-6
CASSSTHTGELFF,TGTGCCAGCAGCTCGACACACACCGGGGAGCTGTTTTTT,NA,TRBV7-2,NA,TRBJ2-2
CASSRVTGENTEAFF,TGCGCCAGCAGCCGAGTGACAGGCGAGAACACTGAAGCTTTCTTT,NA,TRBV4-1,NA,TRBJ1-1
CAWSIRGNGYTF,TGTGCCTGGAGTATCAGGGGCAATGGCTACACCTTC,NA,TRBV30,once,TRBJ1-2
CASSQLKDRGREQYF,TGTGCCAGCAGTCAGCTCAAGGACAGGGGGCGCGAGCAGTACTTC,TRBD1,TRBV28,NA,TRBJ2-7
CASSPRQGAYGNQPQHF,TGTGCCAGCAGTCCCCGACAGGGGGCATATGGCAATCAGCCCCAGCATTTT,TRBD1,TRBV2,NA,TRBJ1-5
CASSSSRGSTDTQYF,TGCGCCAGCAGCTCCTCAAGGGGGAGCACAGATACGCAGTATTTT,NA,TRBV5-1,NA,TRBJ2-3
CASRGTVTYEQYF,TGTGCCAGCAGGGGGACAGTTACCTACGAGCAGTACTTC,TRBD1,TRBV7-2,NA,TRBJ2-7
CASSEQGNLNSPLHF,TGTGCCAGCAGCGAACAGGGGAACCTTAATTCACCCCTCCACTTT,NA,TRBV12-1,NA,TRBJ1-6
CASSSPDRSPVQYF,TGCGCCAGCAGCTCTCCAGACAGGTCGCCGGTGCAGTACTTC,NA,TRBV5-1,once,TRBJ2-7
CSGGEADTQYF,TGCAGCGGTGGCGAGGCAGATACGCAGTATTTT,NA,TRBV29-1,NA,TRBJ2-3
CATSRVAGGQPQHF,TGTGCCACCAGCAGAGTCGCGGGGGGGCAGCCCCAGCATTTT,NA,TRBV15,once,TRBJ1-5
CASSVDPGGEVYEQYF,TGTGCCAGCAGCGTAGACCCGGGGGGAGAGGTCTACGAGCAGTACTTC,TRBD2,TRBV9,NA,TRBJ2-7
CAWRTPGQGYEQYF,TGTGCCTGGAGGACGCCGGGACAGGGTTACGAGCAGTACTTC,TRBD1,TRBV30,NA,TRBJ2-7
CASSDGQGEYEQYF,TGTGCCAGCTCGGACGGACAGGGGGAGTACGAGCAGTACTTC,TRBD1,TRBV18,NA,TRBJ2-7
CASSITSGGTDTQYF,TGTGCCAGCAGCATAACTAGCGGGGGGACAGATACGCAGTATTTT,TRBD2,TRBV5-6,once,TRBJ2-3
CASSGTLAFTDTQYF,TGTGCCAGCAGCGGCACGCTAGCGTTCACAGATACGCAGTATTTT,NA,TRBV2,NA,TRBJ2-3
CASSLSVTGSPETQYF,TGTGCCAGCAGCTTATCGGTGACAGGATCCCCCGAGACCCAGTACTTC,NA,TRBV7-6,NA,TRBJ2-5
CASSERGQGGSYGYTF,TGTGCCAGCAGCGAGCGGGGACAGGGGGGTAGCTATGGCTACACCTTC,TRBD1,TRBV9,once,TRBJ1-2
CASSTGTSGGTGELFF,TGTGCCAGCAGCACGGGGACTAGCGGGGGCACCGGGGAGCTGTTTTTT,TRBD2,TRBV5-6,NA,TRBJ2-2
CATSSHGQGSYEQYF,TGTGCCACCAGCAGCCACGGACAGGGCTCCTACGAGCAGTACTTC,TRBD1,TRBV15,few,TRBJ2-7
CASSPREGGTEAFF,TGTGCCAGCTCACCACGAGAAGGGGGCACTGAAGCTTTCTTT,NA,TRBV18,NA,TRBJ1-1
CASSLDQDGESSYNEQFF,TGTGCCAGCAGCTTAGACCAGGACGGGGAGAGCTCCTACAATGAGCAGTTCTTC,NA,TRBV11-3,NA,TRBJ2-1
CASGLGGGSYEQYF,TGTGCTAGTGGCCTCGGGGGGGGTTCCTACGAGCAGTACTTC,TRBD2,TRBV12-5,NA,TRBJ2-7
CASGLGQGGTEAFF,TGTGCTAGTGGTTTGGGGCAGGGGGGCACTGAAGCTTTCTTT,TRBD1,TRBV12-5,NA,TRBJ1-1
CASSRGAREQYF,TGTGCCAGCAGCCGGGGGGCGCGGGAGCAGTACTTC,NA,TRBV6-5,NA,TRBJ2-7
CASSQATGGPYPDTQYF,TGTGCCAGCAGCCAAGCGACGGGGGGGCCTTATCCAGATACGCAGTATTTT,TRBD2,TRBV4-2,NA,TRBJ2-3
CASSQEGHVNDYGYTF,TGCGCCAGCAGCCAAGAGGGGCACGTAAACGACTATGGCTACACCTTC,NA,TRBV4-1,NA,TRBJ1-2
CASSSMEKNYGYTF,TGTGCCAGCAGTTCCATGGAGAAGAACTATGGCTACACCTTC,NA,TRBV28,NA,TRBJ1-2
CASSLQVDEQYF,TGTGCCAGCAGCTTACAGGTGGATGAGCAGTACTTC,NA,TRBV7-2,NA,TRBJ2-7
CASSPPTDPSNSPLHF,TGTGCCAGCTCACCACCGACTGACCCTAGTAATTCACCCCTCCACTTT,NA,TRBV18,NA,TRBJ1-6
CASTPDRGSGNTIYF,TGTGCCAGCACCCCGGACCGGGGCTCTGGAAACACCATATATTTT,NA,TRBV6-6,NA,TRBJ1-3